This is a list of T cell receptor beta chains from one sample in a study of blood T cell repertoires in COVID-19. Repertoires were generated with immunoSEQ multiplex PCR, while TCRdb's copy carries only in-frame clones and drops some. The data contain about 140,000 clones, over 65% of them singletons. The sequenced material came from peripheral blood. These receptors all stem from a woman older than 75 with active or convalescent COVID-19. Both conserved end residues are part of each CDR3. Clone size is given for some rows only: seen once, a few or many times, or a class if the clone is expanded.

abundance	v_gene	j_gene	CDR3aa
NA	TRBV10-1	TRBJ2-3	CASSEFRGRVGPQDTQYF
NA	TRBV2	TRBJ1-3	CASRAAGVALSGNTIYF
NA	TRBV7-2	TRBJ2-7	CASSSRVGEQYF
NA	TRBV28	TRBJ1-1	CAIYGVVGLGTEAFF
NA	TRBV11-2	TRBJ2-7	CASSYTSGGISSYEQYF
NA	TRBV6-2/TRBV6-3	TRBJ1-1	CASSSAGPNTEAFF
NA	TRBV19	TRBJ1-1	CATRRGNRRLNMNTEAFF
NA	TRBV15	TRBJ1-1	CATSRDGELPEAFF
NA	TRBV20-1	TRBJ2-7	CSASMTGTYEQYF
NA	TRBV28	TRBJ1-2	CASSLSDRGLGGYTF
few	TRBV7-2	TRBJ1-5	CASSPRRDGGGQPQHF
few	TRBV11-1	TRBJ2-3	CASSLDQGTDTQYF
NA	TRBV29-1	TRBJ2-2	CSVQYQGISGELFF
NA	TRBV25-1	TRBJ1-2	CASGQGSYGYTF
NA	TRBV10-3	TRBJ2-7	CASATGSLGEQYF
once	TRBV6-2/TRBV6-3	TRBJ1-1	CASSYSRGQGNTEAFF
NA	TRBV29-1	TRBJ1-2	CSVGQGHYGYTF
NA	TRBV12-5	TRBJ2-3	CASGLDSFSTDTQYF